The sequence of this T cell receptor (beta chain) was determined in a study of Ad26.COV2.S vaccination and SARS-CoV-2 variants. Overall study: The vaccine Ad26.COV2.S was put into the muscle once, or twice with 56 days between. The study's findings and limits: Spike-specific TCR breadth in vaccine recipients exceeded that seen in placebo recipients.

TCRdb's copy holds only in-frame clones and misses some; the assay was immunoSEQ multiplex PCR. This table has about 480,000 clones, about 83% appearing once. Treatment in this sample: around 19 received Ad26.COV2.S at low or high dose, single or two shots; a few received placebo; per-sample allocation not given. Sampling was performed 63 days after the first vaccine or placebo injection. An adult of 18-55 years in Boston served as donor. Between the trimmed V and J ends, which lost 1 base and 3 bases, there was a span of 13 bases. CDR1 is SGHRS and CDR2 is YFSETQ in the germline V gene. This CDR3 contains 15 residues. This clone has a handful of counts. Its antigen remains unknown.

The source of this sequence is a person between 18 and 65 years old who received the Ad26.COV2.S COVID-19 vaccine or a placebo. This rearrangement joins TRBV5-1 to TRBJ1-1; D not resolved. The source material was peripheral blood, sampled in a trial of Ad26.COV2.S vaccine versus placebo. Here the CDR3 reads CASSLQAGPDTEAFF. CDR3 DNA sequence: TGCGCCAGCAGCTTGCAGGCTGGGCCCGACACTGAAGCTTTCTTT.